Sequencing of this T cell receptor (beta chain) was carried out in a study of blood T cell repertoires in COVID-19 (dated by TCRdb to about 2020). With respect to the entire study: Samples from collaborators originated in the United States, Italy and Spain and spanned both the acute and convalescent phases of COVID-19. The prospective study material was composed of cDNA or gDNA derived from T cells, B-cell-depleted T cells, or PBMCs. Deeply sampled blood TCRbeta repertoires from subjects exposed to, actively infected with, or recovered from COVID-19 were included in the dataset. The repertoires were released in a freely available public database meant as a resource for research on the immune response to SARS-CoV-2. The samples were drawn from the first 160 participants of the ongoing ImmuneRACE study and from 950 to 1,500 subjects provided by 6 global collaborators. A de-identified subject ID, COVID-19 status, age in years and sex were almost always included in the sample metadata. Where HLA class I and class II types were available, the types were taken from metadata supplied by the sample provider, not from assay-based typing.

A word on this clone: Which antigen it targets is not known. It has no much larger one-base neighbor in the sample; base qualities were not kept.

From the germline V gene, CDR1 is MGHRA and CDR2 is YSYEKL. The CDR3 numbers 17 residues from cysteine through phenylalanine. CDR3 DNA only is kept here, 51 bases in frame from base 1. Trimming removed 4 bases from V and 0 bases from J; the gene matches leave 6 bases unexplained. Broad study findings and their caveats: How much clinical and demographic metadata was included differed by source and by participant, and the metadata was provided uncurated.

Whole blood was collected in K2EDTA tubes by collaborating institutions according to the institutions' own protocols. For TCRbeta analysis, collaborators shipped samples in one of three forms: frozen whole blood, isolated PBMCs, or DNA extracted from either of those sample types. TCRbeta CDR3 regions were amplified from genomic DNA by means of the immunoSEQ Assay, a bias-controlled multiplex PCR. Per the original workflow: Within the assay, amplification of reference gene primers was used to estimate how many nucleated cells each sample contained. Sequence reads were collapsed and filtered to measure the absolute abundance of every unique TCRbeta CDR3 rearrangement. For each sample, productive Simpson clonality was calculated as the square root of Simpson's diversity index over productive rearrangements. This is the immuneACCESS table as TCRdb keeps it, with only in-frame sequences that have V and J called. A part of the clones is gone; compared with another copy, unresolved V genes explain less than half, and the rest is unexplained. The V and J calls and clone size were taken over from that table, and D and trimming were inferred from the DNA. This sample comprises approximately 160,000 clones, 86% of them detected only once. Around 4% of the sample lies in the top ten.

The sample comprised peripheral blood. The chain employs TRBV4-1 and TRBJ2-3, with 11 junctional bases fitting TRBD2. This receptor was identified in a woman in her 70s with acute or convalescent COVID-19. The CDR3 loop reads CASSPLAGGLSTDTQYF. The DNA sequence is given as TGCGCCAGCAGCCCCCTAGCGGGGGGTCTGAGCACAGATACGCAGTATTTT.